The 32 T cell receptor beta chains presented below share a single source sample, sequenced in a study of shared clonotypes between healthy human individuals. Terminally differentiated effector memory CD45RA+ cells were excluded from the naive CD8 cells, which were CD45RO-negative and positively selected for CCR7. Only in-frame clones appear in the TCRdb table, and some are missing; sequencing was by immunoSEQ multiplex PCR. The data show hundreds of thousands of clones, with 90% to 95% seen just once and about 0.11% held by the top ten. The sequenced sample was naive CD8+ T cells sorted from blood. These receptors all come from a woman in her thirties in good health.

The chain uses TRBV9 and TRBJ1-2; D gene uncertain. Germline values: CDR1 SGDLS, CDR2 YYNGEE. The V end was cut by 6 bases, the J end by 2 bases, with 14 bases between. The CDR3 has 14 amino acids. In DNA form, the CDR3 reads TGTGCCAGCACCTCAGGTTACGGGAACTATGGCTACACCTTC. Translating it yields CASTSGYGNYGYTF.

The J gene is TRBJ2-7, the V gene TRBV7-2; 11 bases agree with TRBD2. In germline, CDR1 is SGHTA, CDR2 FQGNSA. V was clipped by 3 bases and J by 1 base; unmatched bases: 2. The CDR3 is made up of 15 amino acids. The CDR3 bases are TGTGCCAGCAGCTTCCTAGCGGGAGGTTCCTACGAGCAGTACTTC. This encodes CASSFLAGGSYEQYF.

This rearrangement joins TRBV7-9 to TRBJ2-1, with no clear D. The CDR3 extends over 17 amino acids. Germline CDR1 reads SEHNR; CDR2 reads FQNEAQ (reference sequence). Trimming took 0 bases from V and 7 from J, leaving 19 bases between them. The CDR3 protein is CASSLAKGSAGVNEQFF. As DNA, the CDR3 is TGTGCCAGCAGCTTAGCCAAGGGTTCGGCTGGGGTGAATGAGCAGTTCTTC.

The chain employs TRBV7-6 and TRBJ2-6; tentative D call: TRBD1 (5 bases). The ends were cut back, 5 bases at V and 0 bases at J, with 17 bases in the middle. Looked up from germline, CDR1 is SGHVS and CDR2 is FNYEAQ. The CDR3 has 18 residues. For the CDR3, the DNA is TGTGCCAGCAGCCCAATGGCCCAGGGATACTCTGGGGCCAACGTCCTGACTTTC. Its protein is CASSPMAQGYSGANVLTF. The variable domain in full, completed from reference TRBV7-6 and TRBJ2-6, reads GAGVSQSPRYKVTKRGQDVALRCDPISGHVSLYWYRQALGQGPEFLTYFNYEAQQDKSGLPNDRFSAERPEGSISTLTIQRTEQRDSAMYRCASSPMAQGYSGANVLTFGAGSRLTVL.

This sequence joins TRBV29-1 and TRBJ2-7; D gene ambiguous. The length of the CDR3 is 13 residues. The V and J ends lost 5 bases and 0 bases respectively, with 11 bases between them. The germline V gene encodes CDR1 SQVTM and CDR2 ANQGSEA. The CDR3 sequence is CSVYWVDSYEQYF. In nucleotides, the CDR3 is TGCAGCGTTTATTGGGTGGACTCCTACGAGCAGTACTTC.

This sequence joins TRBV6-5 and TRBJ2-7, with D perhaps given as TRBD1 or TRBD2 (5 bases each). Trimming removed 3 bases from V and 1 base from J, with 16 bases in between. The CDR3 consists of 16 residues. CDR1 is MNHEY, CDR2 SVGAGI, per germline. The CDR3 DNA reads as TGTGCCAGCAGTTATTCTTTTGGGGACGGATCCTACGAGCAGTACTTC. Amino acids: CASSYSFGDGSYEQYF.

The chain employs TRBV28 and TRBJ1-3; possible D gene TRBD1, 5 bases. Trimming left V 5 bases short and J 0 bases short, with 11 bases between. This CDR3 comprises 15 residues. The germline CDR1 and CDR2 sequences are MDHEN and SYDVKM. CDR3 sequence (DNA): TGTGCCAGCAGTCCCCGGGGCCCCTCTGGAAACACCATATATTTT. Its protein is CASSPRGPSGNTIYF.

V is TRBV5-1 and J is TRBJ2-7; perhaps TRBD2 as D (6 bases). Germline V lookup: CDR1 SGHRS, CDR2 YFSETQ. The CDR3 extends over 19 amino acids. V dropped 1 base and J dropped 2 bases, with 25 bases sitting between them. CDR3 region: CASSLRGSTSESATYEQYF. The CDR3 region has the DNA TGCGCCAGCAGCTTGCGGGGGAGTACAAGTGAATCCGCAACCTACGAGCAGTACTTC.

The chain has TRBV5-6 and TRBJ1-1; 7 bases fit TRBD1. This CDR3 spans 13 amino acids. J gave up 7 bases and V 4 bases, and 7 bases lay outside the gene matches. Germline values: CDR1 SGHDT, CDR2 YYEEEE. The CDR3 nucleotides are TGTGCCAGCAGCATGGCGGGACAGAATGAAGCTTTCTTT. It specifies CASSMAGQNEAFF. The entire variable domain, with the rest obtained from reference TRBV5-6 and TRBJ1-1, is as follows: DAGVTQSPTHLIKTRGQQVTLRCSPKSGHDTVSWYQQALGQGPQFIFQYYEEEERQRGNFPDRFSGHQFPNYSSELNVNALLLGDSALYLCASSMAGQNEAFFGQGTRLTVV.

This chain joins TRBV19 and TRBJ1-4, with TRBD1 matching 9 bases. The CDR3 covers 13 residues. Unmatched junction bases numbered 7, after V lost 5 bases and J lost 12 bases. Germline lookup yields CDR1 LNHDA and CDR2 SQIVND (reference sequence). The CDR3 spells CASSARQGDELFF. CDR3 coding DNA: TGTGCCAGTAGTGCGCGACAGGGGGACGAACTGTTTTTT.

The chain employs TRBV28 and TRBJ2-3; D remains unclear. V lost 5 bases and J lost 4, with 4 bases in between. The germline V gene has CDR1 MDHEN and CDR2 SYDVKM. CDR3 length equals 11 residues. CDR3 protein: CASSKSDTQYF. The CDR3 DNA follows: TGTGCCAGCAGTAAATCAGATACGCAGTATTTT.

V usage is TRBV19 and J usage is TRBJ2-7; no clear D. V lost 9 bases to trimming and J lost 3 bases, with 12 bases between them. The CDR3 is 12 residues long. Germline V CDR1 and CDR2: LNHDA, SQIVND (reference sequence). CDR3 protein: CASGFYGYEQYF. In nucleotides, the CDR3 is TGTGCCAGCGGGTTTTACGGCTACGAGCAGTACTTC.

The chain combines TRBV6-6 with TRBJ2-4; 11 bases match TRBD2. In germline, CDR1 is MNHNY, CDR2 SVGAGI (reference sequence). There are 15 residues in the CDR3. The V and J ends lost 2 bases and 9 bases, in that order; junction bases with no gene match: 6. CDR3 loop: CASSYGTSGKGIQYF. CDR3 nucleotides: TGTGCCAGCAGTTACGGGACTAGCGGTAAAGGCATTCAGTACTTC.

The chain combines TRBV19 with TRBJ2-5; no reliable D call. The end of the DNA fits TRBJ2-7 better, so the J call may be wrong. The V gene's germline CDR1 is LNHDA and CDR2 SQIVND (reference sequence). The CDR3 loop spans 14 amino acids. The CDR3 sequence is CASSIVFSTYEQYF. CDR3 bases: TGTGCCAGTAGTATAGTTTTTAGTACCTACGAGCAGTACTTC.

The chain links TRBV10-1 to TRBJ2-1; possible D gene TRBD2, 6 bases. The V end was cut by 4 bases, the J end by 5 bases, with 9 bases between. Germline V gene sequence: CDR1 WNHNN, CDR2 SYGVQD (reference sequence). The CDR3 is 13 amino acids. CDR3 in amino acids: CASSVLANNEQFF. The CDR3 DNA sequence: TGCGCCAGCAGTGTTCTAGCGAACAATGAGCAGTTCTTC.

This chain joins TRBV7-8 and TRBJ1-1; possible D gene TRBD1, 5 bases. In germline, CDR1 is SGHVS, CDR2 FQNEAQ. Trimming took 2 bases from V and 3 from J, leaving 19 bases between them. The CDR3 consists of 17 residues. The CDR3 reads CASSLFGAKGLDTEAFF. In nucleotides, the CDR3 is TGTGCCAGCAGCTTATTTGGGGCAAAGGGGCTCGACACTGAAGCTTTCTTT.

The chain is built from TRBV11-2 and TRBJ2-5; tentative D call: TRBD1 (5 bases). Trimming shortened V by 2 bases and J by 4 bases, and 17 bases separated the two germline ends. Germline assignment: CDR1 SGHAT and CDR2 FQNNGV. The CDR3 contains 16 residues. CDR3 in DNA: TGTGCCAGCAGCTTAAGCCAGGGTTGGCTTGGAGAGACCCAGTACTTC. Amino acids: CASSLSQGWLGETQYF.

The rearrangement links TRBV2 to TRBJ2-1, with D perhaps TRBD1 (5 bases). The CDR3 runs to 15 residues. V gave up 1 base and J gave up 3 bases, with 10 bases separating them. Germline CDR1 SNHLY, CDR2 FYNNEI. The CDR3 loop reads CASSEGQGFYNEQFF. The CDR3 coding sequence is TGTGCCAGCAGTGAAGGTCAGGGATTCTACAATGAGCAGTTCTTC. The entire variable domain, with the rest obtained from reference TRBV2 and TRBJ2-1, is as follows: EPEVTQTPSHQVTQMGQEVILRCVPISNHLYFYWYRQILGQKVEFLVSFYNNEISEKSEIFDDQFSVERPDGSNFTLKIRSTKLEDSAMYFCASSEGQGFYNEQFFGPGTRLTVL.

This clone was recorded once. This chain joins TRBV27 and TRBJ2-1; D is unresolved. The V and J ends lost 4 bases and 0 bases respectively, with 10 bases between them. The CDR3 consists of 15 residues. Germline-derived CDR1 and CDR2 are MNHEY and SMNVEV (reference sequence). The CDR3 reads CASSSPMRSYNEQFF. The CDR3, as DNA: TGTGCCAGCAGTTCCCCTATGCGCTCCTACAATGAGCAGTTCTTC.

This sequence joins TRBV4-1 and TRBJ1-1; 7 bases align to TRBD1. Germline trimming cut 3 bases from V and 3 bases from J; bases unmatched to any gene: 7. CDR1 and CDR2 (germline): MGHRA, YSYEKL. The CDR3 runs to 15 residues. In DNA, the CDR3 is TGCGCCAGCAGCCAGTCACAGGGGTACCACACTGAAGCTTTCTTT. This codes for CASSQSQGYHTEAFF.

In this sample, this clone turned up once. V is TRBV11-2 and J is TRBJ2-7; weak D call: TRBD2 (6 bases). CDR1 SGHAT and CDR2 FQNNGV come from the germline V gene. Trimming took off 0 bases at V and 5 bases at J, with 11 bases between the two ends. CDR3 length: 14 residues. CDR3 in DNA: TGTGCCAGCAGCTTAGACGGGAGCACCGACGAGCAGTACTTC. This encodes CASSLDGSTDEQYF.

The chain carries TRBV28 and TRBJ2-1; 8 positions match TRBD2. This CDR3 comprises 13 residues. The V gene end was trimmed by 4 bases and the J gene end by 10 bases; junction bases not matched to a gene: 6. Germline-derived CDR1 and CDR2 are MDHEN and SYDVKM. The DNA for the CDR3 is TGTGCCAGCAGTTCCCTAACTAGCGGAGAGCAGTTCTTC. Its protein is CASSSLTSGEQFF. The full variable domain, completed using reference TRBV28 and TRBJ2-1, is DVKVTQSSRYLVKRTGEKVFLECVQDMDHENMFWYRQDPGLGLRLIYFSYDVKMKEKGDIPEGYSVSREKKERFSLILESASTNQTSMYLCASSSLTSGEQFFGPGTRLTVL.

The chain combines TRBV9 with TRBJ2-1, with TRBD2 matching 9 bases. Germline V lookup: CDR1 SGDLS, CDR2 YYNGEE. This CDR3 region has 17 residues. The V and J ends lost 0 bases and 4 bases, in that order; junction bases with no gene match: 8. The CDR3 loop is CASSVGGRAARYNEQFF. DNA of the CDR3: TGTGCCAGCAGCGTAGGCGGGAGGGCCGCACGGTACAATGAGCAGTTCTTC.

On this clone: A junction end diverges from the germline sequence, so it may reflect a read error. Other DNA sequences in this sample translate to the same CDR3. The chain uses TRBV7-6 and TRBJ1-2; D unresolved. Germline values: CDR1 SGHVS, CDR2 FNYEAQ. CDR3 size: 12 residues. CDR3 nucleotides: TGTGCCAGCAGCTTCGCGGCCTATGGCTACACTTTC. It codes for CASSFAAYGYTF.

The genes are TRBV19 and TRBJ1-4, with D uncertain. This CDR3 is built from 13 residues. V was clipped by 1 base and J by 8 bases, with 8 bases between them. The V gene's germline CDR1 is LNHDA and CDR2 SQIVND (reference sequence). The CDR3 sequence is CASSIGGQEKLFF. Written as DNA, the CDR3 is TGTGCCAGTAGTATAGGTGGGCAGGAAAAACTGTTTTTT.

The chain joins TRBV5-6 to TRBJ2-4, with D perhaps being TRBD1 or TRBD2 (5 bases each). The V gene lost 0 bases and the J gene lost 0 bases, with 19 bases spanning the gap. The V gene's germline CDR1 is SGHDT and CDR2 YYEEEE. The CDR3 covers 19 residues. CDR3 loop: CASSLARDEGYLAKNIQYF. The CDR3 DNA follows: TGTGCCAGCAGCTTGGCCCGGGACGAAGGATACCTAGCCAAAAACATTCAGTACTTC.

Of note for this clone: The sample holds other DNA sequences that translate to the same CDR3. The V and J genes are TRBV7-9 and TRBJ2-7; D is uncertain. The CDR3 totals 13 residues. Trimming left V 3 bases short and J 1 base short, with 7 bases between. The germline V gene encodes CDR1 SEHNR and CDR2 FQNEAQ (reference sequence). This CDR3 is CASSFTESYEQYF. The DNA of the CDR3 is TGTGCCAGCAGCTTCACGGAGTCCTACGAGCAGTACTTC. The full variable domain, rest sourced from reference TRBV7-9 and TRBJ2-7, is DTGVSQNPRHKITKRGQNVTFRCDPISEHNRLYWYRQTLGQGPEFLTYFQNEAQLEKSRLLSDRFSAERPKGSFSTLEIQRTEQGDSAMYLCASSFTESYEQYFGPGTRLTVT.

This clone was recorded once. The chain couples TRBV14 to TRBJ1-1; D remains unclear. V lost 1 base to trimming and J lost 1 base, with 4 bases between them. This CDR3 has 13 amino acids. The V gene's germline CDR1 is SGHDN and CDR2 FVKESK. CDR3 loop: CASSQAPNTEAFF. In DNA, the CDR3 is TGTGCCAGCAGCCAAGCCCCGAACACTGAAGCTTTCTTT.

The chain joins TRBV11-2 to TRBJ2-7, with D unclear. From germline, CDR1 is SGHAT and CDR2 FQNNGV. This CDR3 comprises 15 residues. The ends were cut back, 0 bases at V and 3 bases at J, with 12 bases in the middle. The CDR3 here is CASSLDSFALYEQYF. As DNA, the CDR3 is TGTGCCAGCAGCTTAGATAGTTTCGCCCTCTACGAGCAGTACTTC. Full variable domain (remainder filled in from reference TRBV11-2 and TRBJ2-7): EAGVAQSPRYKIIEKRQSVAFWCNPISGHATLYWYQQILGQGPKLLIQFQNNGVVDDSQLPKDRFSAERLKGVDSTLKIQPAKLEDSAVYLCASSLDSFALYEQYFGPGTRLTVT.

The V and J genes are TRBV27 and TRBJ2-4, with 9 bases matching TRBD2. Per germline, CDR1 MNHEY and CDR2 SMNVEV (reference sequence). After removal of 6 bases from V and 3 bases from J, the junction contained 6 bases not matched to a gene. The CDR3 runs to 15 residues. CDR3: CASRATSGYKNIQYF. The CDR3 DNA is TGTGCCAGCAGGGCGACTAGCGGCTACAAAAACATTCAGTACTTC.

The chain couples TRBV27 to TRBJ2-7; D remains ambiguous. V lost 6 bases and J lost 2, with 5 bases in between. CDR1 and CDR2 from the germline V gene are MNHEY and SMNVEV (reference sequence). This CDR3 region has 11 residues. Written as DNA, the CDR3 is TGTGCCAGCAGACCCCCCTACGAGCAGTACTTC. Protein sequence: CASRPPYEQYF.

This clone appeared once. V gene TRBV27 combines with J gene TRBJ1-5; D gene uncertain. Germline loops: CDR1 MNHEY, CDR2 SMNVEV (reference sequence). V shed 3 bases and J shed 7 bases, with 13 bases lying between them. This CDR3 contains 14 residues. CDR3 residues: CASSFVGLGQPQHF. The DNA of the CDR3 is TGTGCCAGCAGTTTTGTAGGGCTGGGACAGCCCCAGCATTTT.